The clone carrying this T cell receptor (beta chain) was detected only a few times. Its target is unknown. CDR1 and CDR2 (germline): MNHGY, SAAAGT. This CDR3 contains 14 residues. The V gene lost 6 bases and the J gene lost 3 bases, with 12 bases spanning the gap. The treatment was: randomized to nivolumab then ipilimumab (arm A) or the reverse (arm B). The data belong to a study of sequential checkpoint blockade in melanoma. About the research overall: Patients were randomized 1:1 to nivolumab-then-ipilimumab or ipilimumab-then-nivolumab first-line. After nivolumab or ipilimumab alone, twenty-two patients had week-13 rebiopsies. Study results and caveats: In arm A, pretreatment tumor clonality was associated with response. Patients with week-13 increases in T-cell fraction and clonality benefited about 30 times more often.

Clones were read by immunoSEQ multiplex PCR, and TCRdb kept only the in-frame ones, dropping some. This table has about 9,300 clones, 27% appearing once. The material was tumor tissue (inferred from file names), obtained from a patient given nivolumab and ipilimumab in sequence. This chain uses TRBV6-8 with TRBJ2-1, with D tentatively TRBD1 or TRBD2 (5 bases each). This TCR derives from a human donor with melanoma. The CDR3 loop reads CASSRDRHYNEQFF. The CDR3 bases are TGTGCCAGCAGCCGGGACCGACACTACAATGAGCAGTTCTTC.